These 18 T cell receptor beta chains came from one sample sequenced in a study of T cell repertoires in cytomegalovirus infection. TCRdb re-derived calls from the reads in MiXCR, one entry per CDR3 protein. The sample carries 150,000 to 200,000 distinct CDR3 sequences, 28% recorded once. Material for sequencing was PBMCs. Receptors were obtained from a human donor in good health (CMV status not recorded). Some clones in this sample may be carry-over from other donors' samples.

In its sample, this clonotype was seen a few times. The CDR3 coding sequence is TGTGCCAGCAGCTTAGAAGGGGGGACAGGCGCCTACGAGCAGTACTTC. Translated: CASSLEGGTGAYEQYF. The chain couples TRBV7-6 to TRBJ2-7; 8 bases are a match to TRBD1. Germline values: CDR1 SGHVS, CDR2 FNYEAQ. After removal of 1 base from V and 2 bases from J, the junction contained 7 bases not matched to a gene. CDR3 length equals 16 residues.

The V gene is TRBV19, the J gene TRBJ1-6, with 9 bases aligning to TRBD1. J lost 9 bases, V lost 6 bases, and 9 bases had no gene match. The CDR3 is 15 amino acids. CDR1 and CDR2 from the germline V gene are LNHDA and SQIVND (reference sequence). The CDR3, as DNA: TGTGCCAGTAGGCCTCCAGGGACAGGGAGTTCACCCCTCCACTTT. This gives the protein CASRPPGTGSSPLHF.

This clonotype was observed a handful of times. The rearrangement joins TRBV6-2 or TRBV6-3 to TRBJ1-1; D call uncertain. Trimming shortened V by 5 bases and J by 1 base, and 5 bases separated the two germline ends. The CDR3 runs 12 residues. CDR1 and CDR2 (germline): MNHEY, SVGEGT. CDR3 sequence (DNA): TGTGCCAGCAGTAAGGGGAACACTGAAGCTTTCTTT. Its protein is CASSKGNTEAFF.

This chain uses TRBV12-3 or TRBV12-4 with TRBJ1-5; D is unclear. V gave up 6 bases and J gave up 2 bases, with 14 bases separating them. This CDR3 region has 15 residues. Here the CDR3 reads CASSPGSVRNQPQHF. The CDR3 DNA reads TGTGCCAGCAGCCCGGGGTCCGTGCGCAATCAGCCCCAGCATTTT.

This clonotype was seen a handful of times. The chain joins TRBV6-1 to TRBJ1-2; possibly TRBD1 for D (5 bases). Trimming pared 4 bases from V and 8 bases from J, leaving 14 bases between. The CDR3 has 13 residues. CDR1 is MNHNS and CDR2 is SASEGT in the germline V gene. CDR3 coding DNA: TGTGCCAGCAGTGCCGCCGCCGGGGGAGGCTACACCTTC. It encodes CASSAAAGGGYTF.

The sample holds a few counts of this clonotype. V and J are TRBV11-2 and TRBJ2-7, with D unclear. This CDR3 spans 14 amino acids. V lost 1 base and J 2 bases, leaving 9 bases between the germline ends. The germline CDR1 and CDR2 sequences are SGHAT and FQNNGV. In nucleotides, the CDR3 is TGTGCCAGCAGCTTAGTTGTCGGAACCTACGAGCAGTACTTC. It translates to CASSLVVGTYEQYF.

This clonotype was recorded once. The chain uses TRBV12-3 or TRBV12-4 and TRBJ2-3; no definite D call. This CDR3 is built from 14 residues. With 8 bases removed from V and 3 bases from J, the gap between germline ends came to 15 bases. Here the CDR3 reads CASGPTLQTDTQYF. In DNA form, the CDR3 reads TGTGCCAGCGGTCCAACGCTGCAGACAGATACGCAGTATTTT.

The V call is TRBV12-3 or TRBV12-4, the J call TRBJ1-1, with D tentatively TRBD1 (6 bases). The V and J ends lost 6 bases and 3 bases respectively, with 14 bases between them. The CDR3 extends over 14 amino acids. The CDR3, as DNA: TGTGCCAGCAGATCTATAGGGGGGGACACTGAAGCTTTCTTT. This gives the protein CASRSIGGDTEAFF.

The chain joins TRBV7-8 to TRBJ2-3; D unclear. Trimming pared 5 bases from V and 2 bases from J, leaving 11 bases between. CDR1 is SGHVS and CDR2 is FQNEAQ in the germline V gene. The CDR3 contains 14 residues. The CDR3 spells CASSPILTTDTQYF. The CDR3 bases are TGTGCCAGCAGCCCCATCCTGACCACAGATACGCAGTATTTT.

In DNA form, the CDR3 reads TGTGCCAGCAGTTTAACAAGGAGAGACTATGGCTACACCTTC. Translation gives CASSLTRRDYGYTF. The chain couples TRBV12-3 or TRBV12-4 to TRBJ1-2; D is unclear. This CDR3 has 14 amino acids. The V and J ends lost 2 bases and 3 bases respectively, with 10 bases between them.

This clonotype was observed a handful of times. The chain is built from TRBV11-2 and TRBJ2-7, with D perhaps TRBD1 or TRBD2 (5 bases each). The CDR3 is 15 residues long. Germline V gene lookup returns CDR1 SGHAT and CDR2 FQNNGV. Trimming removed 0 bases at V and 3 bases at J, with 12 bases between. CDR3 sequence reads: CASSLDPGRNYEQYF. The CDR3 coding sequence is TGTGCCAGCAGCTTAGATCCGGGACGCAACTACGAGCAGTACTTC.

This clonotype has only a few counts. The rearrangement uses TRBV3-1 and TRBJ2-3; no clear D. CDR1 is LGHDT, CDR2 YNNKEL, per germline (reference sequence). V lost 1 base, J lost 2 bases, and 10 bases lay in between. The CDR3 extends over 15 amino acids. The CDR3 bases are TGTGCCAGCAGCCAAGTTACTATCGACACAGATACGCAGTATTTT. This sequence encodes CASSQVTIDTDTQYF.

This sequence joins TRBV6-1 and TRBJ1-1; possibly TRBD1 for D (5 bases). Trimming cost V 1 base and J 4 bases, with 10 bases left between them. The CDR3 runs to 14 residues. CDR1 and CDR2 (germline): MNHNS, SASEGT. CDR3 sequence (DNA): TGTGCCAGCAGTGAAGAGGTGGGGGGCACTGAAGCTTTCTTT. Protein sequence: CASSEEVGGTEAFF.

This clonotype came up many times. The rearrangement joins TRBV7-2 to TRBJ2-7; D unresolved. This CDR3 contains 12 residues. CDR1 and CDR2 from the germline V gene are SGHTA and FQGNSA. V dropped 0 bases and J dropped 6 bases, with 6 bases sitting between them. CDR3 sequence (DNA): TGTGCCAGCAGCTTAGCGTCTCCCGAGCAGTACTTC. It translates to CASSLASPEQYF.

The genes are TRBV2 and TRBJ1-6, with TRBD1 matching 7 bases. Germline V gene sequence: CDR1 SNHLY, CDR2 FYNNEI. The CDR3 totals 14 residues. V was pared by 4 bases and J by 7 bases, with 4 bases of the junction left unmatched. The CDR3 region is CASSVTGMNSPLHF. As DNA, the CDR3 is TGTGCCAGCAGTGTGACAGGGATGAATTCACCCCTCCACTTT.

This clonotype was seen many times. The CDR3: CASSAIQGNGYTF. CDR3 DNA: TGTGCCAGCAGTGCGATACAGGGAAATGGCTACACCTTC. The J gene is TRBJ1-2, the V gene TRBV2; possibly TRBD1 for D (6 bases). Trimming took 4 bases from V and 6 from J, leaving 12 bases between them. There are 13 residues in the CDR3. In germline, CDR1 is SNHLY, CDR2 FYNNEI.

The chain recombines TRBV19 with TRBJ1-6, with D maybe TRBD1 (5 bases). The CDR3 has 18 amino acids. Between the trimmed V and J ends, which lost 4 bases and 0 bases, there was a span of 16 bases. Germline CDR1 LNHDA, CDR2 SQIVND (reference sequence). The DNA of the CDR3 is TGTGCCAGTAGTAGAAGCCGGGACTTTAGCTCCTATAATTCACCCCTCCACTTT. Encoded protein: CASSRSRDFSSYNSPLHF.

A few counts support this clonotype. The rearrangement uses TRBV7-2 and TRBJ2-7, with D unclear. This CDR3 contains 13 residues. Germline CDR1 is SGHTA and CDR2 is FQGNSA. The ends were cut back, 5 bases at V and 1 base at J, with 9 bases in the middle. In nucleotides, the CDR3 is TGTGCCAGCAGCATCGGCATTTCCTACGAGCAGTACTTC. Protein product: CASSIGISYEQYF.